This entry lists 13 T cell receptor beta chains sequenced from one sample in a study of shared clonotypes between healthy human individuals. The table came from immunoSEQ multiplex PCR; TCRdb's copy has only in-frame clones and leaves some out. The sample has 2 million to 2.5 million clones, 95% seen once. Sequencing was carried out using naive CD4+ T cells sorted from blood. Subset: CD45RA+ positively selected. The receptors were gathered from a man aged 18 to 29 in good health.

Notes on this clone: Other DNA sequences in the same sample also yield this CDR3. V and J are TRBV29-1 and TRBJ1-5; TRBD1 aligns across 7 bases. The CDR3 covers 12 residues. The germline V gene has CDR1 SQVTM and CDR2 ANQGSEA. The junction had 4 bases not matched to a gene; V was cut back by 6 bases and J by 5 bases. CDR3 nucleotide sequence: TGCAGCGTAGGAACAGGGGATCAGCCCCAGCATTTT. This encodes CSVGTGDQPQHF.

V usage is TRBV7-2 and J usage is TRBJ2-1, with TRBD2 matching over 11 bases. The CDR3 has 16 residues. Germline V gene sequence: CDR1 SGHTA, CDR2 FQGNSA. The J segment lost 6 bases and the V segment lost 1 base, leaving 5 bases of the junction unmatched. CDR3 DNA: TGTGCCAGCAGCTTAGGAGTTGGACTAGCGGGCAATGAGCAGTTCTTC. Protein: CASSLGVGLAGNEQFF.

This rearrangement joins TRBV10-3 to TRBJ2-3, with D hard to call. The V end was cut by 3 bases, the J end by 5 bases, with 12 bases between. From germline, CDR1 is ENHRY and CDR2 SYGVKD. This CDR3 is built from 14 residues. The CDR3 spells CAISEVGPGDTQYF. The DNA of the CDR3 is TGTGCCATCAGTGAAGTCGGGCCAGGAGATACGCAGTATTTT.

This sequence joins TRBV4-3 and TRBJ2-3, with D tentatively TRBD2 (5 bases). The CDR3 runs to 18 residues. Trimming cost V 5 bases and J 2 bases, with 23 bases left between them. From germline, CDR1 is LGHNA and CDR2 YSLEER. DNA for the CDR3: TGCGCCAGCAGCGACACCCCCCTCCTAGGAGGACCCACAGATACGCAGTATTTT. Protein sequence: CASSDTPLLGGPTDTQYF.

V and J are TRBV7-3 and TRBJ2-5; 7 positions agree with TRBD2. This CDR3 region has 14 residues. Germline V gene lookup returns CDR1 SGHTA and CDR2 FQGTGA. V dropped 4 bases and J dropped 5; count of bases not matched to a gene: 7. The CDR3 reads CASSSGLSGETQYF. CDR3 nucleotide sequence: TGTGCCAGCAGCTCGGGACTATCGGGGGAGACCCAGTACTTC.

This clone was seen only once. The J gene is TRBJ2-1, the V gene TRBV7-5. TRBV7-5 counts as a pseudogene. The CDR3 extends over 18 amino acids. In nucleotides, the CDR3 is TGTGCCAGAAGCTTTGAGGGGCCAGCGGTACCATCCTACAATGAGCAGTTCTTC. The encoded protein is CARSFEGPAVPSYNEQFF.

The V call is TRBV7-2, the J call TRBJ2-5; the D gene is possibly TRBD2 (5 bases). The germline CDR1 and CDR2 sequences are SGHTA and FQGNSA. Trimming cost V 6 bases and J 5 bases, with 13 bases left between them. The CDR3 runs to 13 residues. CDR3 sequence reads: CASSRQSGETQYF. CDR3 DNA: TGTGCCAGCAGTAGGCAGTCGGGGGAGACCCAGTACTTC.

Remarks on this clone: Other DNA variants within this sample encode the same CDR3. This sequence joins TRBV7-2 and TRBJ2-1; 7 bases fit TRBD2. Trimming at V came to 4 bases and at J to 7 bases, leaving 1 base not matched to a gene. Germline lookup yields CDR1 SGHTA and CDR2 FQGNSA. This CDR3 comprises 12 residues. The CDR3 protein is CASSSGGNEQFF. The CDR3 DNA reads TGTGCCAGCAGCTCGGGGGGAAATGAGCAGTTCTTC.

The chain employs TRBV5-5 and TRBJ1-6; 7 bases agree with TRBD1. Per germline, CDR1 SGHKS and CDR2 YYEKEE (reference sequence). This CDR3 has 16 residues. Trimming cost V 4 bases and J 3 bases; bases outside gene matches: 7. The CDR3 is CASSIDRAYYNSPLHF. The CDR3 DNA reads TGTGCCAGCAGCATCGACAGGGCCTACTATAATTCACCCCTCCACTTT.

About this clone: Different DNA sequences within this sample yield the same CDR3. V is TRBV6-1 and J is TRBJ1-5; D is possibly TRBD1 (5 bases). This CDR3 comprises 14 residues. Between the trimmed V and J ends, which lost 2 bases and 2 bases, there was a span of 7 bases. Germline CDR1 MNHNS, CDR2 SASEGT. The DNA of the CDR3 is TGTGCCAGCAGTGAACAGGGCGGCAATCAGCCCCAGCATTTT. This translates into CASSEQGGNQPQHF.

The V gene is TRBV7-9, the J gene TRBJ1-1; D gene ambiguous. This CDR3 contains 12 residues. V lost 5 bases and J lost 11, with 15 bases in between. CDR1 is SEHNR and CDR2 is FQNEAQ in the germline V gene (reference sequence). The CDR3 here is CASSRVDWYAFF. The CDR3 DNA reads TGTGCCAGCAGCCGCGTAGACTGGTATGCTTTCTTT.

The chain carries TRBV12-5 and TRBJ2-4, with D unclear. The V end lost 6 bases, the J end lost 9 bases, and 12 bases lay between the germline ends. The V gene's germline CDR1 is LGHNT and CDR2 FRNRAP. There are 12 residues in the CDR3. The chain's CDR3 is CASGPLLGIQYF. In nucleotides, the CDR3 is TGTGCTAGTGGACCCCTCCTAGGCATTCAGTACTTC.

The DNA for the CDR3 is TGCGCCAGCAGCCGGGACAGGCCGATGGACGAGACCCAGTACTTC. It codes for CASSRDRPMDETQYF. V gene TRBV5-1 combines with J gene TRBJ2-5; 8 bases are a match to TRBD1. The CDR3 consists of 15 residues. Trimming at V came to 4 bases and at J to 5 bases, leaving 10 bases not matched to a gene. CDR1 and CDR2 from the germline V gene are SGHRS and YFSETQ.